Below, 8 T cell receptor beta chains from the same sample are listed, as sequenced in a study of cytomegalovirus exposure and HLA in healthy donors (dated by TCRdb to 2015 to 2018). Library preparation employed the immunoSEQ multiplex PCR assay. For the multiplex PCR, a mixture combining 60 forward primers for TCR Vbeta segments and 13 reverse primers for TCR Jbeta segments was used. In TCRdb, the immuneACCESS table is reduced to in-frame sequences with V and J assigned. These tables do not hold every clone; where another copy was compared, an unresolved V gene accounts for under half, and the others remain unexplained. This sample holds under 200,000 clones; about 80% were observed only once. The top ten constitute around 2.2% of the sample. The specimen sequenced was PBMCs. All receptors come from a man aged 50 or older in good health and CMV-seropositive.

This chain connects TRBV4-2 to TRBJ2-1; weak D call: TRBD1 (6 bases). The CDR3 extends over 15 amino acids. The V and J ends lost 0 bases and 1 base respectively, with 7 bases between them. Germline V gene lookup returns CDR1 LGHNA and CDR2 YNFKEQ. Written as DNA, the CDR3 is TGTGCCAGCAGCCAAGACAGGGGATCCTACAATGAGCAGTTCTTC. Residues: CASSQDRGSYNEQFF.

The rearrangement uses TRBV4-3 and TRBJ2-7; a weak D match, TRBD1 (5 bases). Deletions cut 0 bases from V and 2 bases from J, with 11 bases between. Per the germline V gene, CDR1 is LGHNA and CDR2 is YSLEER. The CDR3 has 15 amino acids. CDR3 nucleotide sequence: TGCGCCAGCAGCCAAGAAGGGGAACCTCCCTACGAGCAGTACTTC. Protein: CASSQEGEPPYEQYF.

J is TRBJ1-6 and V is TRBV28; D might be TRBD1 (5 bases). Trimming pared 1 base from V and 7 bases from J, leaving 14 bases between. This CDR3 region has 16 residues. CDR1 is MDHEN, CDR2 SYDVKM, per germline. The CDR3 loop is CASSLFLIQGNSPLHF. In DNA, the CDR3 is TGTGCCAGCAGTTTATTCCTCATTCAGGGAAATTCACCCCTCCACTTT.

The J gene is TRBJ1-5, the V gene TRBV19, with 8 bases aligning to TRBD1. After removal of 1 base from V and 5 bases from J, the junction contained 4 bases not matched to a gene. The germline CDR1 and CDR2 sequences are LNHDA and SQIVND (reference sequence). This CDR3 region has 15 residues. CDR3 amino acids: CASSIAGQGYQPQHF. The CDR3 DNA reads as TGTGCCAGTAGTATAGCCGGACAGGGTTATCAGCCCCAGCATTTT.

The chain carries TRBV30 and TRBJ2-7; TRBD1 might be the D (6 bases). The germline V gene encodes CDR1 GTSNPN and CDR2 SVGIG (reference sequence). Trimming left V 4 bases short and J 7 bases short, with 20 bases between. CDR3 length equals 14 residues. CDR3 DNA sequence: TGTGCCTGGACCCCTACAGGGTTCCCCGGGGAGCAGTACTTC. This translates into CAWTPTGFPGEQYF.

CDR3 nucleotides: TGCGCCAGCAGCCAAGTGGCGGGTAGGGATGAAAAACTGTTTTTT. The encoded protein is CASSQVAGRDEKLFF. The chain combines TRBV4-3 with TRBJ1-4, with no clear D. The CDR3 covers 15 residues. V was cut by 1 base and J by 6 bases, with 12 bases left in between. Germline V gene lookup returns CDR1 LGHNA and CDR2 YSLEER.

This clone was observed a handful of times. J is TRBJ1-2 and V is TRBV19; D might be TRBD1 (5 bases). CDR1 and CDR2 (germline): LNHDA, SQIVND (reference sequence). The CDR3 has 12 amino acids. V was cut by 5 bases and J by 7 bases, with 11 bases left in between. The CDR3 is CASSFQGTGYTF. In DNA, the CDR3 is TGTGCCAGTAGTTTCCAGGGAACTGGCTACACCTTC.

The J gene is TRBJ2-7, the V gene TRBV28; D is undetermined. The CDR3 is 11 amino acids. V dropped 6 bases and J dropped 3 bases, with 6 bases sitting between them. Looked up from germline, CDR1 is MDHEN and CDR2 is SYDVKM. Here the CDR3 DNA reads TGTGCCAGCAGCAATCACTACGAGCAGTACTTC. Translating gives CASSNHYEQYF. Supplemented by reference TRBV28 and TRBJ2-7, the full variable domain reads DVKVTQSSRYLVKRTGEKVFLECVQDMDHENMFWYRQDPGLGLRLIYFSYDVKMKEKGDIPEGYSVSREKKERFSLILESASTNQTSMYLCASSNHYEQYFGPGTRLTVT.